Below are 14 T cell receptor beta chains sequenced from a single sample in a study of blood T cells in healthy people across ages. Through a sample-barcoded 5' primer and a J-beta primer mix, a second PCR was run for about 6 to 12 cycles. TCRdb called the 5' RACE reads again in MiXCR, with one record for every CDR3 protein. The data contain 800,000 or so distinct CDR3 sequences, around 25% of them singletons. This sample also belongs to another study, concerning T cells of mothers and their children.

Sequencing used blood. These receptors came from a boy aged 10-17 years in good health.

The V call is TRBV7-8, the J call TRBJ2-5; 11 nucleotides agree with TRBD1. With 7 bases clipped from V and 3 bases from J, the junction kept 13 bases outside the gene matches. The length of the CDR3 is 17 residues. Germline V lookup: CDR1 SGHVS, CDR2 FQNEAQ. The CDR3 DNA follows: TGTGCCAGCACCTCCTTGGACAGGGGGCATGTGGAAGAGACCCAGTACTTC. Residues: CASTSLDRGHVEETQYF.

The J gene is TRBJ2-1, the V gene TRBV5-1; 9 nucleotides line up with TRBD2. Germline values: CDR1 SGHRS, CDR2 YFSETQ. This CDR3 has 16 amino acids. V was pared by 2 bases and J by 1 base, with 4 bases of the junction left unmatched. CDR3 DNA sequence: TGCGCCAGCAGCTTAGCGGGGGGAAGGTCCTACAATGAGCAGTTCTTC. Protein sequence: CASSLAGGRSYNEQFF.

In its sample, this clonotype was seen a few times. The rearrangement joins TRBV4-1 to TRBJ2-5; no clear D. The CDR3 runs 13 residues. V was pared by 2 bases and J by 2 bases, with 6 bases between. Germline CDR1 reads MGHRA; CDR2 reads YSYEKL. CDR3 sequence reads: CASSQHPQETQYF. CDR3 in DNA: TGCGCCAGCAGCCAACATCCACAAGAGACCCAGTACTTC.

The gene calls are TRBV20-1 and TRBJ2-5; D perhaps matches TRBD2 (5 bases). The CDR3 spans 13 residues. The germline V gene has CDR1 DFQATT and CDR2 SNEGSKA (reference sequence). Trimming took off 5 bases at V and 3 bases at J, with 13 bases between the two ends. The CDR3 region is CSALGLKEETQYF. Written as DNA, the CDR3 is TGCAGTGCTCTTGGACTGAAGGAAGAGACCCAGTACTTC.

This clonotype was observed a few times. The chain uses TRBV20-1 and TRBJ2-3; TRBD2 is a possible D gene (6 bases). Germline assignment: CDR1 DFQATT and CDR2 SNEGSKA (reference sequence). The CDR3 loop spans 14 amino acids. V lost 3 bases, J lost 0 bases, and 10 bases lay in between. CDR3 sequence (DNA): TGCAGTGCTAGTAGGGACTTAAGCACAGATACGCAGTATTTT. It is translated as CSASRDLSTDTQYF.

This clonotype was observed a few times. This chain joins TRBV5-1 and TRBJ2-2, with D maybe TRBD1 (7 bases). This CDR3 contains 15 residues. Germline V gene data show CDR1 as SGHRS and CDR2 as YFSETQ. V gave up 4 bases and J gave up 4 bases, with 14 bases separating them. The CDR3 sequence is CASSTRQGGTGELFF. DNA of the CDR3: TGCGCCAGCAGCACCCGACAGGGAGGCACCGGGGAGCTGTTTTTT.

This clonotype showed up just a few times. The V and J genes are TRBV6-2 or TRBV6-3 and TRBJ2-7, with no clear D. CDR3 length: 13 amino acids. Germline V gene lookup returns CDR1 MNHEY and CDR2 SVGEGT. V lost 2 bases and J lost 4, with 9 bases in between. CDR3 sequence (DNA): TGTGCCAGCAGTTACCTCATGGGGTACGAGCAGTACTTC. Translation: CASSYLMGYEQYF.

This chain connects TRBV6-1 to TRBJ2-6; D is unresolved. Germline-derived CDR1 and CDR2 are MNHNS and SASEGT. V was pared by 10 bases and J by 0 bases, with 10 bases between. The CDR3 contains 14 residues. CDR3 sequence (DNA): TGTGCCATTGGACGTGTCTCTGGGGCCAACGTCCTGACTTTC. Protein: CAIGRVSGANVLTF.

This sequence joins TRBV24-1 and TRBJ2-3; 11 bases fit TRBD2. V lost 4 bases to trimming and J lost 3 bases; unmatched junction nucleotides: 2. The CDR3 contains 15 residues. Germline assignment: CDR1 KGHDR and CDR2 SFDVKD. The CDR3 sequence: CATSDPSGGTDTQYF. The CDR3 DNA reads TGTGCCACCAGTGACCCTAGCGGGGGGACAGATACGCAGTATTTT.

This chain joins TRBV7-9 and TRBJ1-5; 10 bases fit TRBD1. There are 16 residues in the CDR3. CDR1 is SEHNR and CDR2 is FQNEAQ in the germline V gene (reference sequence). Trimming removed 5 bases from V and 5 bases from J; junction bases left unmatched: 9. The CDR3 DNA follows: TGTGCCAGCAGCCGCACCGACAGGGGGCAGGATCAGCCCCAGCATTTT. This sequence encodes CASSRTDRGQDQPQHF.

This clonotype was seen only a few times. The junction and the germline gene differ at one end; a read error may be behind it. This chain joins TRBV7-2 and TRBJ2-5; 9 positions agree with TRBD2. Germline V gene lookup returns CDR1 SGHTA and CDR2 FQGNSA. CDR3 length: 11 residues. The CDR3 is CASRQGLALFF. The CDR3 DNA follows: TGTGCCAGCAGGCAGGGACTAGCATTGTTCTTC.

This chain uses TRBV20-1 with TRBJ2-7; D is perhaps TRBD2 (5 bases). The V gene's germline CDR1 is DFQATT and CDR2 SNEGSKA (reference sequence). The CDR3 totals 12 residues. Trimming removed 3 bases at V and 7 bases at J, with 13 bases between. CDR3 loop: CSARRGPGEQYF. The CDR3 DNA is TGCAGTGCTAGGCGCGGGCCGGGGGAGCAGTACTTC.

This clonotype was seen ten or more times. The chain carries TRBV7-8 and TRBJ1-1; D gene unclear. With 6 bases removed from V and 1 base from J, the gap between germline ends came to 9 bases. CDR3 length: 13 amino acids. Germline V gives CDR1 SGHVS, CDR2 FQNEAQ. CDR3 sequence: CASSLRENTEAFF. The DNA for the CDR3 is TGTGCCAGCAGTTTAAGGGAGAACACTGAAGCTTTCTTT.

The chain joins TRBV11-2 to TRBJ2-1; tentatively, D is TRBD2 (6 bases). Germline values: CDR1 SGHAT, CDR2 FQNNGV. The CDR3 covers 14 residues. With 2 bases removed from V and 8 bases from J, the gap between germline ends came to 13 bases. The CDR3 loop reads CASSLTGEYDEQFF. CDR3 DNA sequence: TGTGCCAGCAGCTTAACGGGAGAATACGATGAGCAGTTCTTC.